The clone carrying this TCR beta chain was recorded at least ten times. Its antigen is as yet unknown. Trimming cost V 7 bases and J 4 bases, with 17 bases left between them. CDR3 length equals 13 residues. Germline V lookup: CDR1 DFQATT, CDR2 SNEGSKA (reference sequence). The study profiled TCR beta VDJ and CDR3 using genomic DNA as template. TCRdb independently ran MiXCR on the reads; one entry per CDR3 protein. Among about 81,000 distinct CDR3 sequences listed, under 50% were seen once. This specimen comes from a study of CD8+CD57+ T cells in acquired aplastic anemia. Across the study: Yields of DNA that came from sorted CD4+ and CD8+ cells averaged about 3.3 ug.

Study results and caveats: Between patients and controls, about 31 CD8+ CDR3 sequences were found in common.

V and J are TRBV20-1 and TRBJ2-7, with D possibly TRBD2 on 6 matching bases. This receptor was obtained from a human donor in good health, serving as a control. The sample was sorted CD4+, CD8+, or CD8+CD57+ T cells (not recorded which) from PBMCs. CDR3 in DNA: TGCAGTGTTCAGGCTAGCGAGGGGTACGAGCAGTACTTC. Protein product: CSVQASEGYEQYF.